These T cell receptor beta chains were read from a single sample in a study of T-cell reconstitution after alpha-beta-depleted transplantation in children. One entry per CDR3 protein, called by TCRdb with MiXCR from the PCR reads. The sample has about 600,000 distinct CDR3 sequences, 13% seen once. The sequencing here drew on PBMCs, mostly from graft donor cells, taken 360 days after TCRalphabeta/CD19-depleted stem cell transplant. Receptor source: a male patient between 5 and 17 years old who had a stem cell transplant for acute myeloid leukemia, so the T cells may come from the graft donor. CDR3s include the opening cysteine and the closing phenylalanine or tryptophan. The order of the fields is V gene, clone size, CDR3 length, D gene, J gene, CDR3 protein, CDR3 DNA. A D gene is named only where the DNA matches it firmly. Not every row has a clone size; where given, it reads once, few, many or a size class.

V: TRBV6-5
size: .
length: 14
D: TRBD1
J: TRBJ2-2
CDR3: CASSPGQGPGELFF
DNA: TGTGCCAGCAGTCCGGGACAGGGACCCGGGGAGCTGTTTTTT

V: TRBV12-3/TRBV12-4
size: many
length: 14
D: .
J: TRBJ2-5
CDR3: CASSFGRTQETQYF
DNA: TGTGCCAGCAGTTTCGGCAGGACCCAAGAGACCCAGTACTTC

V: TRBV19
size: few
length: 16
D: TRBD1
J: TRBJ2-1
CDR3: CASSIWDRGPRVEQFF
DNA: TGTGCCAGTAGTATCTGGGATAGGGGGCCTAGGGTTGAGCAGTTCTTC

V: TRBV4-2
size: .
length: 14
D: TRBD2
J: TRBJ2-7
CDR3: CASSPAGEVYEQYF
DNA: TGTGCCAGCAGCCCAGCGGGGGAGGTCTACGAGCAGTACTTC

V: TRBV20-1
size: few
length: 15
D: .
J: TRBJ2-2
CDR3: CSARPAPSNTGELFF
DNA: TGCAGTGCAAGGCCCGCCCCCTCGAACACCGGGGAGCTGTTTTTT

V: TRBV20-1
size: many
length: 13
D: TRBD1
J: TRBJ2-7
CDR3: CSAREQGAYEQYF
DNA: TGCAGTGCTAGAGAACAGGGGGCGTACGAGCAGTACTTC

V: TRBV20-1
size: .
length: 10
D: .
J: TRBJ1-1
CDR3: CSAGKWAAFF
DNA: TGCAGTGCTGGTAAATGGGCTGCTTTCTTT

V: TRBV12-3/TRBV12-4
size: many
length: 16
D: .
J: TRBJ2-1
CDR3: CASSSPGVAFHNEQFF
DNA: TGTGCCAGCAGTTCCCCGGGAGTAGCGTTCCACAATGAGCAGTTCTTC

V: TRBV10-3
size: many
length: 16
D: .
J: TRBJ2-3
CDR3: CAISEEQGLPEDTQYF
DNA: TGTGCCATCAGTGAGGAACAGGGCCTCCCGGAGGATACGCAGTATTTT

V: TRBV3-1
size: .
length: 16
D: .
J: TRBJ2-1
CDR3: CASSPGPMSSYNEQFF
DNA: TGTGCCAGCAGCCCCGGACCGATGAGCTCCTACAATGAGCAGTTCTTC

V: TRBV4-2
size: few
length: 15
D: .
J: TRBJ2-7
CDR3: CASSQEGSFSYEQYF
DNA: TGTGCCAGCAGCCAAGAGGGCTCTTTCTCCTACGAGCAGTACTTC

V: TRBV28
size: few
length: 15
D: TRBD1
J: TRBJ1-5
CDR3: CASIHRGLGNQPQHF
DNA: TGTGCCAGCATACACAGGGGGCTGGGAAATCAGCCCCAGCATTTT

V: TRBV4-3
size: .
length: 15
D: TRBD2
J: TRBJ2-7
CDR3: CASSQAPAGDYEQYF
DNA: TGCGCCAGCAGCCAAGCCCCAGCGGGAGACTACGAGCAGTACTTC

V: TRBV11-2
size: .
length: 14
D: .
J: TRBJ2-2
CDR3: CASSLDSDRGELFF
DNA: TGTGCCAGCAGCTTGGACAGTGACCGTGGGGAGCTGTTTTTT

V: TRBV12-3/TRBV12-4
size: many
length: 16
D: TRBD2
J: TRBJ2-1
CDR3: CASSFRTSGSRNEQFF
DNA: TGTGCCAGCAGTTTCCGGACTAGCGGGAGCAGAAATGAGCAGTTCTTC

V: TRBV20-1
size: many
length: 15
D: TRBD2
J: TRBJ2-7
CDR3: CSAETGGLSSYEQYF
DNA: TGCAGTGCTGAGACGGGGGGGCTAAGCTCCTACGAGCAGTACTTC

V: TRBV7-2
size: .
length: 14
D: .
J: TRBJ1-2
CDR3: CASSLIGGEYGYTF
DNA: TGTGCCAGCAGCTTGATAGGGGGTGAATATGGCTACACCTTC

V: TRBV24-1
size: few
length: 16
D: .
J: TRBJ2-2
CDR3: CATSDPGRVNTGELFF
DNA: TGTGCCACCAGTGACCCCGGACGGGTGAACACCGGGGAGCTGTTTTTT